This paragraph reports one TCR beta chain. With a much larger clone just one base away, this may be a read error. TCRdb re-analysed the reads in MiXCR, keeping a single row per CDR3 protein. The table shows 200,000 to 300,000 distinct CDR3 sequences, with about 30% occurring only once. CDR3 length: 13 residues. Looked up from germline, CDR1 is MDHEN and CDR2 is SYDVKM. This record comes from a study of kidney transplant recipient with SARS-CoV-2 infection. Material: a blood sample, obtained at baseline and on day 111 from a kidney transplant recipient. The chain carries TRBV28 and TRBJ2-5; D ambiguous. The clonotype originates from a male patient between 25 and 40 years old who had COVID-19 and was a kidney transplant recipient. Some T cells may arise from the graft donor. The CDR3 nucleotides are TGTGCCAGCAGTGAACGACTCCGCCAGACCCAGAACTTC. Encoded protein: CASSERLRQTQNF.